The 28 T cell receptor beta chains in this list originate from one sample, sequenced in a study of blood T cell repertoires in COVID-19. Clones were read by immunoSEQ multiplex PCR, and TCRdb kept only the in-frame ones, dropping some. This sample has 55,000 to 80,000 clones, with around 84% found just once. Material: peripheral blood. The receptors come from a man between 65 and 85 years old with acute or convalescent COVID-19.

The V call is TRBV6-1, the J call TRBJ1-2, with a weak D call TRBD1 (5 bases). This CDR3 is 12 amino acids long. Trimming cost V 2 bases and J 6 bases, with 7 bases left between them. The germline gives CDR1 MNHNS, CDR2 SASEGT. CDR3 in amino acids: CASSELGDGYTF. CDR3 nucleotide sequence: TGTGCCAGCAGTGAACTAGGGGATGGCTACACCTTC.

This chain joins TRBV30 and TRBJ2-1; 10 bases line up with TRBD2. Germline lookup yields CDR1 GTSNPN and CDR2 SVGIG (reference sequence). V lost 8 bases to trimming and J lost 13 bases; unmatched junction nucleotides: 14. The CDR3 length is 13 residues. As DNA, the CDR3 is TGTGCCCTCGGACTAGCGGAGTCCCAAACACAGTTCTTC. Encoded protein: CALGLAESQTQFF.

CDR3 in DNA: TGTGCCAGCAATTTTGGCGGTTTGAACACTGAAGCTTTCTTT. It translates to CASNFGGLNTEAFF. The chain uses TRBV2 and TRBJ1-1, with D unclear. The CDR3 is 14 amino acids. From germline, CDR1 is SNHLY and CDR2 FYNNEI. V was pared by 7 bases and J by 0 bases, with 12 bases between.

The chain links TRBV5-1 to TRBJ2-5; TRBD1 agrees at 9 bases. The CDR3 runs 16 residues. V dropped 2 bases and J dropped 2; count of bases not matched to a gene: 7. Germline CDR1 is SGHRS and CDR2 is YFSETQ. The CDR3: CASSFFGTGTQETQYF. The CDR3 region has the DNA TGCGCCAGCAGCTTCTTCGGGACAGGGACGCAAGAGACCCAGTACTTC.

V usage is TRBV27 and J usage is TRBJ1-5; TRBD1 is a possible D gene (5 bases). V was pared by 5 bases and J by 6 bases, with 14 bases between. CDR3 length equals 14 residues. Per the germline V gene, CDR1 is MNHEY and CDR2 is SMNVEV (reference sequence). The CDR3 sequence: CASSLRQSSQPQHF. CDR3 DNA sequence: TGTGCCAGCAGTCTTCGACAGTCGAGTCAGCCCCAGCATTTT.

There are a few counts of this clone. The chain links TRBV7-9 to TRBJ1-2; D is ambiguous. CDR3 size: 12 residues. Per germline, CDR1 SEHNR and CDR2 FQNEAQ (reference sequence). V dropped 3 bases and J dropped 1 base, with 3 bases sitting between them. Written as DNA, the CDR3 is TGTGCCAGCAGCTTCCTTAACTATGGCTACACCTTC. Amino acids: CASSFLNYGYTF.

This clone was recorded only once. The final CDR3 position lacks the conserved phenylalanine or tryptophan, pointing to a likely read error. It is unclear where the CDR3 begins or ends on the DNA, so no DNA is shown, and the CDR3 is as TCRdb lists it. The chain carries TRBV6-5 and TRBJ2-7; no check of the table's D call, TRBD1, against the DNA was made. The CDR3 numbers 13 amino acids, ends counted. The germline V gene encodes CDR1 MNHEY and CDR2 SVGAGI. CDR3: CASRGLSGTAFVC.

CDR3 residues: CATSGQLNEKLFF. For the CDR3, the DNA is TGCGCCACCAGCGGACAGCTTAATGAAAAACTGTTTTTT. This chain links TRBV10-1 with TRBJ1-4; TRBD1 is a possible D gene (6 bases). The length of the CDR3 is 13 residues. CDR1 WNHNN and CDR2 SYGVQD come from the germline V gene (reference sequence). V lost 10 bases and J 4 bases, leaving 13 bases between the germline ends.

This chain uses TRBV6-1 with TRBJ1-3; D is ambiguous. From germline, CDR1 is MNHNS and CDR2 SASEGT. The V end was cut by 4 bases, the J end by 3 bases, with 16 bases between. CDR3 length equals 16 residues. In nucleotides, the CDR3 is TGTGCCAGCAGTGCAACCTTACTCTTGAGTGGAAACACCATATATTTT. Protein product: CASSATLLLSGNTIYF.

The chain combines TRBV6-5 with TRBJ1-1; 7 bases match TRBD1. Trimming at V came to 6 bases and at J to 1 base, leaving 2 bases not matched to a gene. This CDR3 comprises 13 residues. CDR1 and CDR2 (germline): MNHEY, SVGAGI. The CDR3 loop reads CASRGTANTEAFF. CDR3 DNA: TGTGCCAGCAGAGGGACAGCGAACACTGAAGCTTTCTTT.

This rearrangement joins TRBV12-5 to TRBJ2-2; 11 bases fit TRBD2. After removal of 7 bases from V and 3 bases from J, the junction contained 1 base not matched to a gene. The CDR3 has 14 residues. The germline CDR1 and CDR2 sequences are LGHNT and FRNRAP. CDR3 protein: CASVSGGDTGELFF. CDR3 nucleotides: TGTGCTAGTGTTAGCGGGGGGGACACCGGGGAGCTGTTTTTT.

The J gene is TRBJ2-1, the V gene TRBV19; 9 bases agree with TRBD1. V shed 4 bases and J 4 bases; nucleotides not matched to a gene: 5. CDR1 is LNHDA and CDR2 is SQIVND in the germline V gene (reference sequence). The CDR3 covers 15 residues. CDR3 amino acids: CASSRDRVGYNEQFF. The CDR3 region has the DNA TGTGCCAGTAGTAGGGACAGGGTCGGGTACAATGAGCAGTTCTTC. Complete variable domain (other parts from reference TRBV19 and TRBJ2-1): DGGITQSPKYLFRKEGQNVTLSCEQNLNHDAMYWYRQDPGQGLRLIYYSQIVNDFQKGDIAEGYSVSREKKESFPLTVTSAQKNPTAFYLCASSRDRVGYNEQFFGPGTRLTVL.

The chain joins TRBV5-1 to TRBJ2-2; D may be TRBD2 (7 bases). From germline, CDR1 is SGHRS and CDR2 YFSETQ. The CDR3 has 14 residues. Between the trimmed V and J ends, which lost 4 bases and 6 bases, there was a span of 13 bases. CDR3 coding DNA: TGCGCCAGCAGCAACAGGGAGGGCGCCGGGGAGCTGTTTTTT. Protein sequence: CASSNREGAGELFF.

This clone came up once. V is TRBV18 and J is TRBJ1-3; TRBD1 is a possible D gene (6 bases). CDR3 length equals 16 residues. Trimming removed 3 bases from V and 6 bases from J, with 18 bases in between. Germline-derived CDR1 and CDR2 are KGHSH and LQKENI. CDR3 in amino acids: CASSPPGGPSLNTIYF. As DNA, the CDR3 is TGTGCCAGCTCACCTCCCGGGGGGCCGAGCCTAAACACCATATATTTT.

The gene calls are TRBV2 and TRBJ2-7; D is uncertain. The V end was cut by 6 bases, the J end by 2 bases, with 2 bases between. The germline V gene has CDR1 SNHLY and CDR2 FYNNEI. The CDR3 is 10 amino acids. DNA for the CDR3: TGTGCCAGCAGCACCTACGAGCAGTACTTC. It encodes CASSTYEQYF.

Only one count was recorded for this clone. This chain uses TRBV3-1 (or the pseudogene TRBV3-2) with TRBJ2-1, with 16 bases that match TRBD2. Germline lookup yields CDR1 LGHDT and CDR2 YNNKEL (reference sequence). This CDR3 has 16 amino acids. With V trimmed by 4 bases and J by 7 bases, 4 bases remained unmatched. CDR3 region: CASSPPGLAGGNEQFF. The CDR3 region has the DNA TGTGCCAGCAGCCCGCCGGGACTAGCGGGAGGGAATGAGCAGTTCTTC.

The CDR3 reads CASSLDRVHEQFF. CDR3 nucleotides: TGTGCCAGCAGCCTGGACAGGGTCCATGAGCAGTTCTTC. The chain links TRBV3-1 (or the pseudogene TRBV3-2) to TRBJ2-1, with 8 bases lining up with TRBD1. Germline CDR1 reads LGHDT; CDR2 reads YNNKEL (reference sequence). V was pared by 4 bases and J by 8 bases, with 4 bases of the junction left unmatched. The CDR3 has 13 residues.

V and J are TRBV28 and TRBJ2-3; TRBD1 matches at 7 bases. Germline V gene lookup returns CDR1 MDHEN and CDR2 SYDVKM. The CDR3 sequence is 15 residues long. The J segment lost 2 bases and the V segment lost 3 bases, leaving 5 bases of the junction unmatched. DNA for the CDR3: TGTGCCAGCAGTTTCGACAGGGTGGACACAGATACGCAGTATTTT. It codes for CASSFDRVDTDTQYF.

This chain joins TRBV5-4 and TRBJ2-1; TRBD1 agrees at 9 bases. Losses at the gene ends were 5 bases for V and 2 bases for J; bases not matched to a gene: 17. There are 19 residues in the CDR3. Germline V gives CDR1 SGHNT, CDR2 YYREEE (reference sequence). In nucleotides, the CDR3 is TGTGCCAGCAGTCCCGGGACAGGGCTAACCTACCTCACCTACAATGAGCAGTTCTTC. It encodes CASSPGTGLTYLTYNEQFF.

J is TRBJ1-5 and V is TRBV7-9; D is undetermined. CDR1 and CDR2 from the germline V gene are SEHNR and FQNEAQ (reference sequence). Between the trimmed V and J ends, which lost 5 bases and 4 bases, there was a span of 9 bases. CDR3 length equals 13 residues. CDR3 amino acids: CASSRDANQPQHF. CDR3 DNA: TGTGCCAGCAGCCGAGATGCAAATCAGCCCCAGCATTTT.

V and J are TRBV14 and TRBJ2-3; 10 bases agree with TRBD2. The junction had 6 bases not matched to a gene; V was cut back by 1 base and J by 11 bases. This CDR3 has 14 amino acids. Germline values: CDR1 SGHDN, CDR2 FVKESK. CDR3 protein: CASSQADRLAGQYF. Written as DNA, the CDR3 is TGTGCCAGCAGCCAAGCCGACCGACTAGCGGGGCAGTATTTT.

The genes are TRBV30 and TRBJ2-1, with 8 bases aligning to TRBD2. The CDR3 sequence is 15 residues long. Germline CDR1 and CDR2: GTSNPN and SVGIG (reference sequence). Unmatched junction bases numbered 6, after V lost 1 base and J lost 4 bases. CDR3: CAWSDSGVAYNEQFF. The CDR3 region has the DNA TGTGCCTGGAGTGATAGCGGGGTGGCATACAATGAGCAGTTCTTC.

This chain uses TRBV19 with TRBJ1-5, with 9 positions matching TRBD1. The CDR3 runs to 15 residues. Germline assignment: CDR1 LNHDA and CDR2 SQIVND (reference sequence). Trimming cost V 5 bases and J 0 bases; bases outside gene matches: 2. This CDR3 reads CASSRTGDSNQPQHF. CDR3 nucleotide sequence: TGTGCCAGTAGTCGGACAGGGGATAGCAATCAGCCCCAGCATTTT.

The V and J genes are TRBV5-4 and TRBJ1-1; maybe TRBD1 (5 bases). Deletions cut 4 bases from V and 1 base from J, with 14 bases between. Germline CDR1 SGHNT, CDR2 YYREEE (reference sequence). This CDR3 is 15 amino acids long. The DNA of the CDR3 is TGTGCCAGCAGCCGTCCCAGGGAGGAGAACACTGAAGCTTTCTTT. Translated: CASSRPREENTEAFF.

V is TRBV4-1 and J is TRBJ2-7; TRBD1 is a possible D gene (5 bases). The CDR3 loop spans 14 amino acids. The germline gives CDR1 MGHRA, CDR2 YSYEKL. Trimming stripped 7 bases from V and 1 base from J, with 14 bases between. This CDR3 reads CASNSFRVSYEQYF. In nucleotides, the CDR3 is TGCGCCAGCAATAGCTTCAGGGTTTCCTACGAGCAGTACTTC.

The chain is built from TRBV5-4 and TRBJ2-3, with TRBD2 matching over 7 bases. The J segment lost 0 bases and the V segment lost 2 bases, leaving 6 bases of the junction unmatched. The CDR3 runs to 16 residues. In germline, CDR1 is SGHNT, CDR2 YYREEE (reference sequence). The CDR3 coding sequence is TGTGCCAGCAGCTTAGCGGGACCGATTAGCACAGATACGCAGTATTTT. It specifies CASSLAGPISTDTQYF.

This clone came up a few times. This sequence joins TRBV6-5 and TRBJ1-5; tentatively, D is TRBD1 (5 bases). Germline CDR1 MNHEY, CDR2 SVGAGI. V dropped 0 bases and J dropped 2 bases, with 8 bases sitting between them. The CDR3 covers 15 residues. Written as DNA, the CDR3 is TGTGCCAGCAGTTACTCCGGGGGGGGCAATCAGCCCCAGCATTTT. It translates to CASSYSGGGNQPQHF.

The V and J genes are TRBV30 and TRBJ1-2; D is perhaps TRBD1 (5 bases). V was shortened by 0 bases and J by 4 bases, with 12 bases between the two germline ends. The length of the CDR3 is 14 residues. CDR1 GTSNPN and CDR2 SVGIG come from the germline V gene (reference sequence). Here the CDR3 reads CAWSVLGGIYGYTF. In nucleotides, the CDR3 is TGTGCCTGGAGTGTCCTCGGGGGGATCTATGGCTACACCTTC.